This note documents a single T cell receptor beta chain sequence. What it binds is not known. Those patients who had chemo-refractory metastatic non-small-cell lung cancer were given focal radiation along with CTLA-4 blockade through ipilimumab. Clones were sequenced by immunoSEQ multiplex PCR, and TCRdb holds only the in-frame ones, with some missing. Counted here are approximately 44,000 clones, less than 85% occurring once; the ten biggest clones make up around 8%. The data derive from a study of radiotherapy plus CTLA-4 blockade in lung cancer. At the level of the study: Objective responses were seen in about a sixth of patients, disease control in approximately 30%.

The germline V gene has CDR1 MDHEN and CDR2 SYDVKM. V lost 9 bases and J 0 bases, leaving 8 bases between the germline ends. CDR3 size: 12 residues. Points from the study as a whole: Subsequent to radiotherapy plus ipilimumab, tumor-derived TCR clones underwent expansion in blood. How blood T cell clones changed early, along with interferon-beta, reportedly forecast response best.

Sequenced material: peripheral blood, taken from a patient treated with radiotherapy plus ipilimumab. This TCR was recovered from a human donor with non-small cell lung cancer who had stable disease on radiotherapy plus ipilimumab. V gene TRBV28 combines with J gene TRBJ1-2; unclear D gene. The DNA for the CDR3 is TGTGCCAGTCAGGAGGCTAACTATGGCTACACCTTC. It specifies CASQEANYGYTF.